Following are 2 T cell receptor beta chains from one sample sequenced in a study of T cells expressing NK-cell markers (dated by TCRdb to the early 2020s). Libraries were prepared through 5' RACE. For sequencing, an Illumina HiSeq 2000 was employed. TCRdb reprocessed the reads, reporting each CDR3 protein sequence once and no DNA. The sample table on file contains 550,000 or so distinct CDR3 sequences. Of the sample, approximately 3.6% falls within the top ten clones. The source material was blood T cells: a sorted CD56 or NKG2C T cell subset, CD4+ or CD8+ T cells, or bulk PBMC T cells (not recorded which). The receptor set was obtained from a man aged 18 to 35 in good health. Donor details come from another sample of the same person, matched by shared clones.

This chain connects TRBV5-1 to TRBJ1-1; TCRdb outputs TRBD1, but without DNA this stays unchecked. This CDR3 is 16 amino acids long. Germline-derived CDR1 and CDR2 are SGHRS and YFSETQ. The CDR3 protein is CASSWTGVALNTEAFF.

The chain employs TRBV11-2 and TRBJ2-3; TCRdb lists TRBD1, though no DNA is available to test this call. CDR3 length: 16 residues. Germline V lookup: CDR1 SGHAT, CDR2 FQNNGV. CDR3 region: CASSLDPGFYGDTQYF.